Here is one T cell receptor beta chain with its context. The CDR3 has 15 residues. Germline CDR1 and CDR2: LNHDA and SQIVND (reference sequence). Trimming removed 9 bases at V and 5 bases at J, with 22 bases between. This record belongs to a study of control samples from healthy donors and cancer patients. Measured with immunoSEQ multiplex PCR; TCRdb has only the in-frame clones, and not every one. The table shows 50,000 to 75,000 clones, with 65% to 90% occurring only once. The chain uses TRBV19 and TRBJ1-2; D is ambiguous. This sequence originates from a man between 35 and 55 years old in good health. Sequencing was done on a sample of blood. CDR3 in DNA: TGTGCCAGAATCGGCCTATCCCTCTATCTTTATGGCTACACCTTC. Protein sequence: CARIGLSLYLYGYTF. Combining the CDR3 with reference TRBV19 and TRBJ1-2 gives the whole variable domain DGGITQSPKYLFRKEGQNVTLSCEQNLNHDAMYWYRQDPGQGLRLIYYSQIVNDFQKGDIAEGYSVSREKKESFPLTVTSAQKNPTAFYLCARIGLSLYLYGYTFGSGTRLTVV.